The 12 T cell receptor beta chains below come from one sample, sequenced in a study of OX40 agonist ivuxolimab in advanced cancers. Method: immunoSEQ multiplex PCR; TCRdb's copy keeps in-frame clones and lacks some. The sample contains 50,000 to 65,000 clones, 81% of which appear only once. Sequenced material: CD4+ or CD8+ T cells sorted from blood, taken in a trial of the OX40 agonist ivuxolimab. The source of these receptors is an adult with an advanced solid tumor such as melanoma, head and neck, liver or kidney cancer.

The CDR3 loop is CASSPGRSSYEQYF. The CDR3 nucleotides read TGTGCCAGCTCACCGGGCCGGAGCTCCTACGAGCAGTACTTC. This chain links TRBV18 with TRBJ2-7; D gene ambiguous. CDR3 length equals 14 residues. V was pared by 3 bases and J by 0 bases, with 9 bases between. Per the germline V gene, CDR1 is KGHSH and CDR2 is LQKENI.

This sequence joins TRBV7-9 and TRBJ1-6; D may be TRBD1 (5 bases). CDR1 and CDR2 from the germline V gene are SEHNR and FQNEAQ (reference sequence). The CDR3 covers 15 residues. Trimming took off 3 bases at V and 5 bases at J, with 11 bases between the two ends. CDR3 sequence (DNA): TGTGCCAGCAGCTTCGGGGCGATAGATAATTCACCCCTCCACTTT. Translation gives CASSFGAIDNSPLHF.

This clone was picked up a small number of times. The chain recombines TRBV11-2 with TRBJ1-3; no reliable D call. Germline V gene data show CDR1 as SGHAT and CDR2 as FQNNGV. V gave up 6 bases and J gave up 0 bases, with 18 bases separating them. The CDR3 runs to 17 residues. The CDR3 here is CASSFLPGSASGNTIYF. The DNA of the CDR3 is TGTGCCAGCAGTTTTCTCCCCGGGTCCGCCTCTGGAAACACCATATATTTT.

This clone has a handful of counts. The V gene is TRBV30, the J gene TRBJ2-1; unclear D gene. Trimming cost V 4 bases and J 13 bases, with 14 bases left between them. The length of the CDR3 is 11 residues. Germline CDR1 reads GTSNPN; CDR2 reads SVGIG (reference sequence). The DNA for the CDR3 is TGTGCCTGGACTAATTCACTACAACAGTTCTTC. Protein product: CAWTNSLQQFF. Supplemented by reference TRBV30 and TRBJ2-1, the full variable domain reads SQTIHQWPATLVQPVGSPLSLECTVEGTSNPNLYWYRQAAGRGLQLLFYSVGIGQISSEVPQNLSASRPQDRQFILSSKKLLLSDSGFYLCAWTNSLQQFFGPGTRLTVL.

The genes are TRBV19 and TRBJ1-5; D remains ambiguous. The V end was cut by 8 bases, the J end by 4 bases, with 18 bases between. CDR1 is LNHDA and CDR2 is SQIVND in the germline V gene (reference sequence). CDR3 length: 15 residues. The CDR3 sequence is CASSTGPGGNQPQHF. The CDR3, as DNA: TGTGCCAGTTCCACCGGACCAGGAGGGAATCAGCCCCAGCATTTT.

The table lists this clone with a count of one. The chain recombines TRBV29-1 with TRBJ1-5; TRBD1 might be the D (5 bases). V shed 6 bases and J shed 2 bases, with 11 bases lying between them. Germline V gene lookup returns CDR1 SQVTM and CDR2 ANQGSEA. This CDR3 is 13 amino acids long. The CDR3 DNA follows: TGCAGCGTGGGGGTTTCAGGCAATCAGCCCCAGCATTTT. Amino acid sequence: CSVGVSGNQPQHF.

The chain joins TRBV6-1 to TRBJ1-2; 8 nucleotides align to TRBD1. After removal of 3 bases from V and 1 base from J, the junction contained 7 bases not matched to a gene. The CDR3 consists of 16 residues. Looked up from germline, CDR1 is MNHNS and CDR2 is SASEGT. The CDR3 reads CASSEVGQADNYGYTF. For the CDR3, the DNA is TGTGCCAGCAGTGAGGTGGGACAGGCCGATAACTATGGCTACACCTTC.

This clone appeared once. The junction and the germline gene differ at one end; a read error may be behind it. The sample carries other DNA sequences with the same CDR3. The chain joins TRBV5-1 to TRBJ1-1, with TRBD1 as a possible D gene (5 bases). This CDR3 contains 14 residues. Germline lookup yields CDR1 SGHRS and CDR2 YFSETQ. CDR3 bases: TGCGCCAGCAGCTTAGGAGGCCCGGGACCTGAAGCCTTCTTT. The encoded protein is CASSLGGPGPEAFF.

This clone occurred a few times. The DNA for the CDR3 is TGTGCCAGCAGTGAAGAACTAGCTGCCGAGCAGTACTTC. Amino acids: CASSEELAAEQYF. The chain has TRBV2 and TRBJ2-7; D is perhaps TRBD2 (6 bases). Trimming shortened V by 1 base and J by 6 bases, and 10 bases separated the two germline ends. The germline gives CDR1 SNHLY, CDR2 FYNNEI. The length of the CDR3 is 13 residues.

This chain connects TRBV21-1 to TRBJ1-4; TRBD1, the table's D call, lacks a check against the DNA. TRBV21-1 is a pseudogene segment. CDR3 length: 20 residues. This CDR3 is CASSKVYRTGRPPTNEKLFF. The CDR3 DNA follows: TGTGCCAGCAGCAAAGTTTATAGGACAGGTCGACCTCCAACTAATGAAAAACTGTTTTTT.

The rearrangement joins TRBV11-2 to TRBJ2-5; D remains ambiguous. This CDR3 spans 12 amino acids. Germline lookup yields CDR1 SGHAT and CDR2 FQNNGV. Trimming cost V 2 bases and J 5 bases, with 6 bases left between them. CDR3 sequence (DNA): TGTGCCAGCAGCTTAAATCCCGAGACCCAGTACTTC. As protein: CASSLNPETQYF. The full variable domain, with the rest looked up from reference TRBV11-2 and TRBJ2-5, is EAGVAQSPRYKIIEKRQSVAFWCNPISGHATLYWYQQILGQGPKLLIQFQNNGVVDDSQLPKDRFSAERLKGVDSTLKIQPAKLEDSAVYLCASSLNPETQYFGPGTRLLVL.

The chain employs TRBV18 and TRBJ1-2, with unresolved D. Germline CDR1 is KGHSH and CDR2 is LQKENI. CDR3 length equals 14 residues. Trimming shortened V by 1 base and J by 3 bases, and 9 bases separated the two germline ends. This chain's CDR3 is CASSPQTDYYGYTF. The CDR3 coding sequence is TGTGCCAGCTCACCACAGACGGATTACTATGGCTACACCTTC.